This T cell receptor (beta chain) came from a study of blood T cell repertoires in COVID-19. Study-level information: Donors in the United States, Italy and Spain gave samples during acute or convalescent COVID-19. In each case, the material was cDNA or gDNA derived from T cells, B-cell-depleted T cells, or PBMCs.

Source study methods: Estimated nucleated cell counts came from reference gene primer amplification. Measured with immunoSEQ multiplex PCR; TCRdb has only the in-frame clones, and not every one. V and J calls and clone size follow that table, whereas D and trimming were derived from the DNA. The repertoire has some 180,000 clones, around 90% of them found once; the top ten carry approximately 0.64%. Trimming at V came to 0 bases and at J to 7 bases, leaving 4 bases not matched to a gene. CDR3 length equals 16 residues. CDR1 and CDR2 from the germline V gene are LGHNA and YSLEER. The J gene is TRBJ1-4, the V gene TRBV4-3; 11 nucleotides align to TRBD1. The sequence was obtained from a man between 50 and 59 years old with acute or convalescent COVID-19. The sequencing input was peripheral blood. The CDR3 sequence: CASSQDSGTGGEKLFF. The CDR3 region has the DNA TGCGCCAGCAGCCAAGATTCCGGGACAGGGGGTGAAAAACTGTTTTTT.